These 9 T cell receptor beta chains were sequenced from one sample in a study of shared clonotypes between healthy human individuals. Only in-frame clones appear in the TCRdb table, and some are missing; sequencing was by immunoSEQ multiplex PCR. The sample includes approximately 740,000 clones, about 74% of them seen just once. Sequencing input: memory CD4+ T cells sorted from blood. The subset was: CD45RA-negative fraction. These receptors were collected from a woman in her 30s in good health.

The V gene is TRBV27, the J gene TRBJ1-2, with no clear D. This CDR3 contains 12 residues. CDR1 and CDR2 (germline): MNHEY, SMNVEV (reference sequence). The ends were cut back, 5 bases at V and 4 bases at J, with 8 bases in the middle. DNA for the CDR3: TGTGCCAGCAGTGACCGCCCCTATGGCTACACCTTC. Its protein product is CASSDRPYGYTF.

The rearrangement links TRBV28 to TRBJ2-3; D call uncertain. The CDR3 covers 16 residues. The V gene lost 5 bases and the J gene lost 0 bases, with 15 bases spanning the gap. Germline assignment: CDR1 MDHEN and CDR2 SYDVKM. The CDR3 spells CASSPRPGRSTDTQYF. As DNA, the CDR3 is TGTGCCAGCAGTCCTAGGCCCGGACGGAGCACAGATACGCAGTATTTT.

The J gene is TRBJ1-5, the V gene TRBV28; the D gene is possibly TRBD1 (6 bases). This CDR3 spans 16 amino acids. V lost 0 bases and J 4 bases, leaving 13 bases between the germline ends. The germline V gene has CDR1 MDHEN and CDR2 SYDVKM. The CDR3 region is CASSLWGAQGNQPQHF. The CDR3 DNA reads TGTGCCAGCAGTTTATGGGGGGCCCAGGGAAATCAGCCCCAGCATTTT. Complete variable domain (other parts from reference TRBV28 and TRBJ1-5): DVKVTQSSRYLVKRTGEKVFLECVQDMDHENMFWYRQDPGLGLRLIYFSYDVKMKEKGDIPEGYSVSREKKERFSLILESASTNQTSMYLCASSLWGAQGNQPQHFGDGTRLSIL.

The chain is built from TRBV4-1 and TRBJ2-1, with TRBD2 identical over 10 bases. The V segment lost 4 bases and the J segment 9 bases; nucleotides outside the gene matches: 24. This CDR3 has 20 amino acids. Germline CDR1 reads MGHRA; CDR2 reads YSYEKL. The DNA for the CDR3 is TGCGCCAGCAGCCCTAACCGGGCCGCGCTAGCGGGAGTGTTGTTGGGTGAGCAGTTCTTC. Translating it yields CASSPNRAALAGVLLGEQFF.

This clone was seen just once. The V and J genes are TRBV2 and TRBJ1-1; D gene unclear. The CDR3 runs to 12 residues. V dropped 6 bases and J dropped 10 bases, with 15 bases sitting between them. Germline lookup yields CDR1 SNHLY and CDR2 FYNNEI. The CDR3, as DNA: TGTGCCAGCAGCTCACAGTTCGCAGGAGCTTTCTTT. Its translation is CASSSQFAGAFF.

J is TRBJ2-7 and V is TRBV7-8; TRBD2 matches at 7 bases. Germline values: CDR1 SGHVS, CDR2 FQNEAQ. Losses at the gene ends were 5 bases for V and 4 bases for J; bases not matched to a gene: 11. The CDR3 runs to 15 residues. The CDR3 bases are TGTGCCAGCAGCCTAAGGGCGGGAGTAAGATACGAGCAGTACTTC. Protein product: CASSLRAGVRYEQYF.

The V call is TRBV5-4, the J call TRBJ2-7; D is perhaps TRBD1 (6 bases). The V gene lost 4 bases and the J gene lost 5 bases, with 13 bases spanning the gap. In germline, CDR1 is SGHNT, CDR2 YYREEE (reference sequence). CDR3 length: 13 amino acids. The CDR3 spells CASSPSNRDEQYF. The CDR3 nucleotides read TGTGCCAGCAGCCCATCCAACAGGGACGAGCAGTACTTC.

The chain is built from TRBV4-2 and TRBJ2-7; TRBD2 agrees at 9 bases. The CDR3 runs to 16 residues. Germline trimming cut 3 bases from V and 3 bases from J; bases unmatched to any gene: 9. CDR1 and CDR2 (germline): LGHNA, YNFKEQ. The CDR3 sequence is CASSQLRTSDIYEQYF. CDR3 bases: TGTGCCAGCAGCCAGTTACGGACTAGCGATATCTACGAGCAGTACTTC.

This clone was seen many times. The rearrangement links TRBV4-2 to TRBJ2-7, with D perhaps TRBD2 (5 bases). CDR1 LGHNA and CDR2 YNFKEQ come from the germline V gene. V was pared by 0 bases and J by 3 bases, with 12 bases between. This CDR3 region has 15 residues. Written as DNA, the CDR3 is TGTGCCAGCAGCCAAGATCGAGGAAGCGGCTACGAGCAGTACTTC. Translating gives CASSQDRGSGYEQYF.